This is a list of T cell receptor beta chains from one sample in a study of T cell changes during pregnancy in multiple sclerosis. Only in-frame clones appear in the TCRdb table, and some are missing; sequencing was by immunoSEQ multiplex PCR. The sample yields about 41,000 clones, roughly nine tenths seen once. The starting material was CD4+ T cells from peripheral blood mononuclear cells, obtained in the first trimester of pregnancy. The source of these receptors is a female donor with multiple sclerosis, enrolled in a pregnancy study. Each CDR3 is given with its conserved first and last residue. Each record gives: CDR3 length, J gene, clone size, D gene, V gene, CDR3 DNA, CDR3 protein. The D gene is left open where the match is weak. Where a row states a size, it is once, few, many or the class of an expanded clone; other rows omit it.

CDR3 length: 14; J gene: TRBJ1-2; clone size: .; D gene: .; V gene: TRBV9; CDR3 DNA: TGTGCCAGCAGCGCCTACAGTACAGCCTATGGCTACACCTTC; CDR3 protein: CASSAYSTAYGYTF
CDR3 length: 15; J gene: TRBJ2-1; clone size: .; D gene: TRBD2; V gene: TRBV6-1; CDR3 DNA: TGTGCCAGCGCCTCCCTAAGGGCTAGCGGGAGTGAGCAGTTCTTC; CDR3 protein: CASASLRASGSEQFF
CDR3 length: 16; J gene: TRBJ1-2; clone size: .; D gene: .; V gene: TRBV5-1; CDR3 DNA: TGCGCCAGCAGCCCTACAGCTGGACAGCAACTCTATGGCTACACCTTC; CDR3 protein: CASSPTAGQQLYGYTF
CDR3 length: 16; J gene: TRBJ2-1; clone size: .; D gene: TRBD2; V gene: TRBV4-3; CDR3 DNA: TGCGCCAGCAGCCAAGATCAGAGCGGGAGCATAAATGAGCAGTTCTTC; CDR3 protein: CASSQDQSGSINEQFF
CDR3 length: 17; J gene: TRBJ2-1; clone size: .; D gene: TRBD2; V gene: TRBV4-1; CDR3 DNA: TGCGCCGGCAGCCACCGTCGCCTAGCGGGAGGGGAGAATGAGCAGTTCTTC; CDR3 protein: CAGSHRRLAGGENEQFF
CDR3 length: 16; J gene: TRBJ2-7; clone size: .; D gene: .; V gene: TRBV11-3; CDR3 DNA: TGTGCCAGCAGCTTAGAGAGTGGGGTAGCGGTTTACGAGCAGTACTTC; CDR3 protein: CASSLESGVAVYEQYF
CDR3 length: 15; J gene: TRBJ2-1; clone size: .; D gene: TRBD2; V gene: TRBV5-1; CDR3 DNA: TGCGCCAGCAGCCCATTGACTAGCGCCAAGAATGAGCAGTTCTTC; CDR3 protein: CASSPLTSAKNEQFF
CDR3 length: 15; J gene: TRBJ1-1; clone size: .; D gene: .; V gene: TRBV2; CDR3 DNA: TGTGCCAGCAGTCCCCTCGCCCACAAGGGGACTGAAGCTTTCTTT; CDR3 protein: CASSPLAHKGTEAFF
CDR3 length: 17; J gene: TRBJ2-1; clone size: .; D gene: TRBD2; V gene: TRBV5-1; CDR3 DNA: TGCGCCAGCAGCTTAGCTAGCGGGAGTTATTTGGGCGATGAGCAGTTCTTC; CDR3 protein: CASSLASGSYLGDEQFF
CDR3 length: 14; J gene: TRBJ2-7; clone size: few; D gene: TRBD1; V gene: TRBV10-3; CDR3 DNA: TGTGCCATCAGCGGACAGGGGGCCAACTACGAGCAGTACTTC; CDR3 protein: CAISGQGANYEQYF
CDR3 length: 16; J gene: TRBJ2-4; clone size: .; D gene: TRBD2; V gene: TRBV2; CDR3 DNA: TGTGCCAGCACCCGGACTAGCGGGAGTCGGGAGGCCATTCAGTACTTC; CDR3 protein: CASTRTSGSREAIQYF
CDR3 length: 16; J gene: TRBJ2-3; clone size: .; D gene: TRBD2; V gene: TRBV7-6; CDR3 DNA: TGTGCCAGCAGCCGTACTAGCGGGAGGCCAGGGTCCACGCAGTATTTT; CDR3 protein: CASSRTSGRPGSTQYF
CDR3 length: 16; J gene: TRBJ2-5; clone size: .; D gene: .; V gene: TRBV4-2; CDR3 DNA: TGTGCCAGCAGCCCCCGCACCGGGACAAGTCAAGAGACCCAGTACTTC; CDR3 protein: CASSPRTGTSQETQYF
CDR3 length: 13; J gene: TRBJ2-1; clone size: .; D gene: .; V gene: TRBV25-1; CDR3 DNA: TGTGCTAGCGTTGGGACACCGAGCAATGAGCAGTTCTTC; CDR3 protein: CASVGTPSNEQFF
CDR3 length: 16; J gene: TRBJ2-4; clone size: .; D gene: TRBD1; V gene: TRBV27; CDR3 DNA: TGTGCCAGCAGTTACGCACAGGGGGCAGCCAAAAACATTCAGTACTTC; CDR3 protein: CASSYAQGAAKNIQYF
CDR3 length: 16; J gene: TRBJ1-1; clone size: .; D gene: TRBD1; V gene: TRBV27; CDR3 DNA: TGTGCCAGCAGTTCTTACCCAGGACAGGAGAACACTGAAGCTTTCTTT; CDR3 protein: CASSSYPGQENTEAFF
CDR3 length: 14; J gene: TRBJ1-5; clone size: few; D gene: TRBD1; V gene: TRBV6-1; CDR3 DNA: TGTGCCAGCAGTTCTAGACAGGGAGGTCAGCCCCAGCATTTT; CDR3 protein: CASSSRQGGQPQHF
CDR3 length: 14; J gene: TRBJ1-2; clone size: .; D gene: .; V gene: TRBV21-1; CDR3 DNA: TGTGCCAGAGTGGACAGCGTCTCTTCCTATGGCTACACCTTC; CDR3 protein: CARVDSVSSYGYTF
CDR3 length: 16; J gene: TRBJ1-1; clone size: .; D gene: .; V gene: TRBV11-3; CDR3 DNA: TGTGCCAGCAGCAAGAAGACATGGGACTCGAACACTGAAGCTTTCTTT; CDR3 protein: CASSKKTWDSNTEAFF
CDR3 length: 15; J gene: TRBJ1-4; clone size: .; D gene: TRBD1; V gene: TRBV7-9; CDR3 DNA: TGTGCCAGCAGCTCCGGGACAGGCCTTAATGAAAAACTGTTTTTT; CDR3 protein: CASSSGTGLNEKLFF
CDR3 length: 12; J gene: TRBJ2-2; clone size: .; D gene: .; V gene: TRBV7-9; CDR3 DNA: TGTGCCAGCAGCTTACCAGCCGGGGAGCTGTTTTTT; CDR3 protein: CASSLPAGELFF
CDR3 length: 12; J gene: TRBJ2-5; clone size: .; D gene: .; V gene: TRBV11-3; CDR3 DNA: TGTGCCAGCAGCTTAGGTCGGGAGACCCAGTACTTC; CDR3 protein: CASSLGRETQYF
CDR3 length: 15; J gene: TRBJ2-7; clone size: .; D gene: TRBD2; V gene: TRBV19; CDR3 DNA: TGTGCCAGTAGTGGAACTAGCGGGCGCTCCTACGAGCAGTACTTC; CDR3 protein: CASSGTSGRSYEQYF
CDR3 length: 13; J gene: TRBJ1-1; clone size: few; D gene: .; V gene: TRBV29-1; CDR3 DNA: TGCAGCGTTGAAGGCAGGGTGGGGACTGAAGCTTTCTTT; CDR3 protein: CSVEGRVGTEAFF
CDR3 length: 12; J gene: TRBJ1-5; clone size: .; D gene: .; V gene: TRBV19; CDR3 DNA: TGTGCCAGTAGTATTCTTCCCCAGCCCCAGCATTTT; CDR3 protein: CASSILPQPQHF
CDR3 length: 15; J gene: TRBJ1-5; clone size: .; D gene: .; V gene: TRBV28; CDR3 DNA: TGTGCCAGCAGTTTAATCGCTTACAAGAATCAGCCCCAGCATTTT; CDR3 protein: CASSLIAYKNQPQHF
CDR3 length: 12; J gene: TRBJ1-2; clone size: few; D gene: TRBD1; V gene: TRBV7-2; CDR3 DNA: TGTGCCAGCAGCTTCGACAGGGCTGGCTACACCTTC; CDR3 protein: CASSFDRAGYTF
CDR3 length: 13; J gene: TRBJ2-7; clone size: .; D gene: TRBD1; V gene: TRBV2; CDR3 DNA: TGTGCCAGCAGAGGGGGACAGGGTGGGGAGCAGTACTTC; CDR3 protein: CASRGGQGGEQYF